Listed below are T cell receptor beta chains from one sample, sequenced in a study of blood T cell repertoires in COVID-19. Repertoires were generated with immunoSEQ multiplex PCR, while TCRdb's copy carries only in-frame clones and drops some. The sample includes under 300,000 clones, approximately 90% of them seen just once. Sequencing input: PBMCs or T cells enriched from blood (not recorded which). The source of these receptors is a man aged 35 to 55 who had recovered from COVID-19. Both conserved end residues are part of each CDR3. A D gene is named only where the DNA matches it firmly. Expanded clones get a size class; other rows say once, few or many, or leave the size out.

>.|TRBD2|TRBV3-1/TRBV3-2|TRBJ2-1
TGTGCCAGCAGTCAACTGGGACTAGGGGCCAATGAGCAGTTCTTC
CASSQLGLGANEQFF
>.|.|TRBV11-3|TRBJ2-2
TGTGCCAGCAGCTTAGCAGGTTTGACCGGGGAGCTGTTTTTT
CASSLAGLTGELFF
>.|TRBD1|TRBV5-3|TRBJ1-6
TGTGCCAGAAGCCTGGACAGGGCCACTTATTCACCCCTCCACTTT
CARSLDRATYSPLHF
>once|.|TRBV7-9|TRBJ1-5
TGTGCCAGCAGCTTCGGAGGGTTAGATCAGCCCCAGCATTTT
CASSFGGLDQPQHF
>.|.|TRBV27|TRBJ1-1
TGTGCCAGCAGTTCACAGGCCCGGGTCATTGAAGCTTTCTTT
CASSSQARVIEAFF
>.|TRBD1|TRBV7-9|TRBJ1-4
TGTGCCAGCAGCTTAGCGGACAGGTTTCGTGTTTTT
CASSLADRFRVF
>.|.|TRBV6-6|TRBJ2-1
TGTGCCAGCAGTTACGGAGATGCGTCCTACAATGAGCAGTTCTTC
CASSYGDASYNEQFF
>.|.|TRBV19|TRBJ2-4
TGTGCCAGTAGTATTAGTGACGAGGTTGGAAACATTCAGTACTTC
CASSISDEVGNIQYF
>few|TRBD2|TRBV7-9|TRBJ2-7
TGTGCCAGCAGTGAACCGGGGAGGGGCGAACTTAACTACGAGCAGTACTTC
CASSEPGRGELNYEQYF
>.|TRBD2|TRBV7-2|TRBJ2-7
TGTGCCAGCAACCGGGACTACTTTTACGAGCAGTACTTC
CASNRDYFYEQYF
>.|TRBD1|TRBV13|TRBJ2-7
TGTGCCAGCACACCGGGACAGACATACGAGCAGTACTTC
CASTPGQTYEQYF
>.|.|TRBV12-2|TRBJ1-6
TGTGCAAGTCGCTTCCTATGGGGGCCCCTTAATTCACCCCTCCACTTT
CASRFLWGPLNSPLHF
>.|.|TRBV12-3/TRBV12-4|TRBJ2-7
TGTGCCAGCAGTTTACGGAGCGAGCAGTACTTC
CASSLRSEQYF
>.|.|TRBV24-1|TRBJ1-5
TGTGCCACCAGTGACCCTGGACAGCCCAATCAGCCCCAGCATTTT
CATSDPGQPNQPQHF
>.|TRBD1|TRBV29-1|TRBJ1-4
TGCAGCGTTGGAAGGACAGGGGCCAATGAAAAACTGTTTTTT
CSVGRTGANEKLFF
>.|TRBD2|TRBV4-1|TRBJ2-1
TGCGCCAGCAGCCAAGCCAGCCTACTAGCGGGGTCTTACAATGAGCAGTTCTTC
CASSQASLLAGSYNEQFF
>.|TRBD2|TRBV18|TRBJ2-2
TGTGCCAGCTCACCCTATGGACTAGCGGGTAACACCGGGGAGCTGTTTTTT
CASSPYGLAGNTGELFF
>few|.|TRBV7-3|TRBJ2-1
TGTGCCAGCAGCTTAACTCGTAGCACCTACAATGAGCAGTTCTTC
CASSLTRSTYNEQFF
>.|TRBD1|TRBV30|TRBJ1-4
TGTGCCTGGGGGACAGGAGATGAAAAACTGTTTTTT
CAWGTGDEKLFF
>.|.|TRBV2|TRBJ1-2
TGTGCCAGCAGCACACCTAATTCTAGGGGGAGTCCTCATGGCTACACCTTC
CASSTPNSRGSPHGYTF
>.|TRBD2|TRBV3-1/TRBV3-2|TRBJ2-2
TGTGCCAGCAGCCAGATGCGGACTAGCGGGGGGCTCGGGGAGCTGTTTTTT
CASSQMRTSGGLGELFF
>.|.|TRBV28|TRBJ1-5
TGTGCCAGCATCTCGCAGGGCGGGGGTCAGCCCCAGCATTTT
CASISQGGGQPQHF
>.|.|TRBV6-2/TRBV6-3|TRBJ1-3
TGTGCCAGCAGTTATGGGTCCGGGAGATCTGGAAACACCATATATTTT
CASSYGSGRSGNTIYF
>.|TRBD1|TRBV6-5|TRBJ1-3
TGTGCCAGCAGTTACCAGGGACAGGGAAACACCATATATTTT
CASSYQGQGNTIYF
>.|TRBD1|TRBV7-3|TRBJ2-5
TGTGCCAGCAGCTTAAGTGGGGACAGCGGAAAAGAGACCCAGTACTTC
CASSLSGDSGKETQYF
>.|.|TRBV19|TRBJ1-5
TGTGCCAGTAGTATAGGCCAGGTTAGCAATCAGCCCCAGCATTTT
CASSIGQVSNQPQHF
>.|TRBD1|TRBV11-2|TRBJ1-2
TGTGCCAGCAGCTCCCCCGGGACAGCCTTAAACTATGGCTACACCTTC
CASSSPGTALNYGYTF
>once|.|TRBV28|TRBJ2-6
TGTGCCAGCCATGGTTCCAGGGGTTCATTTCTATCTGGGGCCAACGTCCTGACTTTC
CASHGSRGSFLSGANVLTF
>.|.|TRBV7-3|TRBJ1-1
TGTGCCAGCAGCCGAGATCGACAGCCGACTGAAGCTTTCTTT
CASSRDRQPTEAFF
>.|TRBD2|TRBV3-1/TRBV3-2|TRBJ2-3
TGTGCCAGCAGCCCCGTTCGCGGCCGGGCCCCGGGAGGTCCCACAGATACGCAGTATTTT
CASSPVRGRAPGGPTDTQYF
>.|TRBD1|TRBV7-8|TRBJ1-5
TGTGCCAGCAGTTTGGGGGGGACAGGTCTCGATCAGCCCCAGCATTTT
CASSLGGTGLDQPQHF
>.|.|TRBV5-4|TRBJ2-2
TGTGCCAGCAGCTTGGGCGCCGGGGAGCTGTTTTTT
CASSLGAGELFF
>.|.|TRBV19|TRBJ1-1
TGTGCCAGTAGTATTGTGCACGGTGCTATGAACACTGAAGCTTTCTTT
CASSIVHGAMNTEAFF
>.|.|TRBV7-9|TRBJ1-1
TGTGCCAGCAGCTCAATACCAGGGACTGAAGCTTTCTTT
CASSSIPGTEAFF
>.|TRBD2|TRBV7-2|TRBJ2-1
TGTGCCAGCAACCTAGCGGGGGGGTACAATGAGCAGTTCTTC
CASNLAGGYNEQFF
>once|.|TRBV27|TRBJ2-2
TGTGCCAGCAGGGGGGCGGGAGTAAGGCCCGGGGAGCTGTTTTTT
CASRGAGVRPGELFF
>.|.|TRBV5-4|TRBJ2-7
TGTGCCAGCAGCTTGGCCTATGACGAGCAGTACTTC
CASSLAYDEQYF
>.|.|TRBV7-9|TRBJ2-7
TGTGCCAGCAGCTTACGATCAGACAGCTACGAGCAGTACTTC
CASSLRSDSYEQYF
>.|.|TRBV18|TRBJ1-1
TGTGCCAGCCTTACCGGGGGGGGTGTTGCCGAAGCTTTCTTT
CASLTGGGVAEAFF
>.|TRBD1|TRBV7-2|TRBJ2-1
TGTGCCAGCAGCTTGCAGGGGGCAAGCTTCAATGAGCAGTTCTTC
CASSLQGASFNEQFF
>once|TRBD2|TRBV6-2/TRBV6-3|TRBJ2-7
TGTGCCAGCAGTTACCTGGAAGGGACTAGCGGGAGGGGCTCCTACGAGCAGTACTTC
CASSYLEGTSGRGSYEQYF
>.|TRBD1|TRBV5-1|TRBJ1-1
TGCGCCAGCAGCGGACAGGGGTACACTGAAGCTTTCTTT
CASSGQGYTEAFF
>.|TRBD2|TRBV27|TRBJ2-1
TGTGCCAGCAGCCCGTTTAACGGGGGGGCCAATGAGCAGTTCTTC
CASSPFNGGANEQFF
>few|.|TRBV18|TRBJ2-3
TGTGCCAGCTCAAGCGACAGGCGGACTAGCACAGATACGCAGTATTTT
CASSSDRRTSTDTQYF
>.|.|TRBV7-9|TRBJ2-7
TGTGCCAGCAGCTTCGGCCAGGGGTACGAGCAGTACTTC
CASSFGQGYEQYF
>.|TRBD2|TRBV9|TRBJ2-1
TGTGCCAGCAGCACCTCTAGCGGGAGGTTCAATGAGCAGTTCTTC
CASSTSSGRFNEQFF
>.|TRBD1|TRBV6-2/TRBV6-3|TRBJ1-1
TGTGCCAGCAGTTACTCCGACTGGACAGGCTTGAACACTGAAGCTTTCTTT
CASSYSDWTGLNTEAFF
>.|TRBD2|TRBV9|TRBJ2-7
TGTGCCAGCAGCGTATTAGCGGGAACCTACGAGCAGTACTTC
CASSVLAGTYEQYF
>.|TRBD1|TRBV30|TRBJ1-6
TGTGCCTGGAGTGTGAGGGACAGGGATTATTCACCCCTCCACTTT
CAWSVRDRDYSPLHF
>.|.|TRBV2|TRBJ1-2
TGTGCCAGCAGTGAACAGTCGTATGGCTACACCTTC
CASSEQSYGYTF
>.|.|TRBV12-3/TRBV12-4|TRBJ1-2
TGTGCCAGCAGTTTATATCGGGGCTACACCTTC
CASSLYRGYTF
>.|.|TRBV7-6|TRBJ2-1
TGTGCCAGCAGCTTACTGTTGGGGCGGACGGGCGAGCAGTTCTTC
CASSLLLGRTGEQFF
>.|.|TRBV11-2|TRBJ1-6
TGTGCCAGCAGCTTAGACAGGGCAAATTCACCCCTCCACTTT
CASSLDRANSPLHF